This T cell receptor (beta chain) is from a study of response to subunit inactivated influenza vaccine (dated by TCRdb to 2016 to 2019). Background on the whole study: To follow how T cells responded to a trivalent subunit inactivated influenza vaccine, the researchers relied on deep quantitative profiling of the T cell receptor repertoire.

This clonotype was detected a few times. What this receptor recognizes is not known. Per-nucleotide qualities are absent, and no much larger clonotype sits a single base away. For CDR1 and CDR2, the germline V gene (reference sequence) lists SGHNT and YYREEE. The germline V and J ends show losses of 3 bases and 7 bases respectively, and no gene match explains 6 bases of the junction. Including the terminal cysteine and phenylalanine, the CDR3 comprises 14 residues. Only CDR3 DNA remains: 42 bases, in frame from the first base. Results and caveats for the whole study, not just this receptor: The authors proposed that each seasonal influenza vaccination may bring in only a limited number of new T cells.

The library was produced with RT-PCR. TCRdb records Illumina HiSeq 2500 as the sequencer. The public reads were reanalyzed by TCRdb: fastp trimming at Q25, MiXCR alignment, in-frame beta chains only. Rows with one shared CDR3 protein collapse into an entry with the most common genes and DNA. Present in this sample are 500,000 to 600,000 distinct CDR3 sequences, approximately 7.6% of which were seen just once. The ten biggest clones cover 10% to 15% of the sample. The clonotype was recovered from a man aged 50-75 years who received an inactivated influenza vaccine. Donor details come from another sample of the same person, matched by shared clones. Sequenced material: PBMCs from blood, taken less than 30 months after vaccination. The chain is made from TRBV5-4 and TRBJ2-1, and TRBD1 aligns with 8 junction nucleotides. The bases are TGTGCCAGCAGCTCCCCGGACAGGGAGAATGAGCAGTTCTTC. This gives the protein CASSSPDRENEQFF.